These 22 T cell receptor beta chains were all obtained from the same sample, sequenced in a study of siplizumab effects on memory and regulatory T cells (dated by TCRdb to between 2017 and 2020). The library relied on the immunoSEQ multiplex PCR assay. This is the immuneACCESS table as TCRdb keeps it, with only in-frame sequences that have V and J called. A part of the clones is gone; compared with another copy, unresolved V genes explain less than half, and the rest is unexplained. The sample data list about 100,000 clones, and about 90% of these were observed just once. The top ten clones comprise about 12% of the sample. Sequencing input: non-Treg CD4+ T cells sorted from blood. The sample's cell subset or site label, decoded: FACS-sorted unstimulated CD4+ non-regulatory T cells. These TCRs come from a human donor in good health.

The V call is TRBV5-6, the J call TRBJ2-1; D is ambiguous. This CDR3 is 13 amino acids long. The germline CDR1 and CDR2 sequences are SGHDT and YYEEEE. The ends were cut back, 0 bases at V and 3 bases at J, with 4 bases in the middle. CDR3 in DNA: TGTGCCAGCAGCTTGGGGCTCTACAATGAGCAGTTCTTC. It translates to CASSLGLYNEQFF.

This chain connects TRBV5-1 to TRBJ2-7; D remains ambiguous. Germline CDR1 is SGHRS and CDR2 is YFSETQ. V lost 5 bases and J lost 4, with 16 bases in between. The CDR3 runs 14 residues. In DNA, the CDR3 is TGCGCCAGCAGAAGGGAACCCACAATTTACGAGCAGTACTTC. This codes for CASRREPTIYEQYF.

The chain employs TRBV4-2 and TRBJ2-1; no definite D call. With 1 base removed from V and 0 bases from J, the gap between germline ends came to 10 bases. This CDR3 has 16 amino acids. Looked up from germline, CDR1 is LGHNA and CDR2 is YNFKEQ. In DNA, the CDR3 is TGTGCCAGCAGCCAAGTGCCGGCGAGCTCCTACAATGAGCAGTTCTTC. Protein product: CASSQVPASSYNEQFF.

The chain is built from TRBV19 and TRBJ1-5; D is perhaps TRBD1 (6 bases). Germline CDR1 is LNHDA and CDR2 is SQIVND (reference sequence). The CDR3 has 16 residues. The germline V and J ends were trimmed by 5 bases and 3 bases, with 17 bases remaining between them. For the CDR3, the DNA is TGTGCCAGTAGTGGGGGCCCCCAGGGAACCAATCAGCCCCAGCATTTT. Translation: CASSGGPQGTNQPQHF. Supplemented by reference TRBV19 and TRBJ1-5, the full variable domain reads DGGITQSPKYLFRKEGQNVTLSCEQNLNHDAMYWYRQDPGQGLRLIYYSQIVNDFQKGDIAEGYSVSREKKESFPLTVTSAQKNPTAFYLCASSGGPQGTNQPQHFGDGTRLSIL.

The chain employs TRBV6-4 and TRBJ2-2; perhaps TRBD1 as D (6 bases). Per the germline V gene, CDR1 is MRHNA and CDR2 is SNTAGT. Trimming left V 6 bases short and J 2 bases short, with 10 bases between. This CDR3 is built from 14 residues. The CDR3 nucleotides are TGTGCCAGCAGGATGGGACAAAACACCGGGGAGCTGTTTTTT. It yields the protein CASRMGQNTGELFF.

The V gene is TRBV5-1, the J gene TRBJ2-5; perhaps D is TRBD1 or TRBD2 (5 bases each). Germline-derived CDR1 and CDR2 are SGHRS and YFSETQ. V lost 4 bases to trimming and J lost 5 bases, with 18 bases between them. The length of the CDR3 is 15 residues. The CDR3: CASSVIGHGEETQYF. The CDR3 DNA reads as TGCGCCAGCAGCGTTATTGGACATGGGGAGGAGACCCAGTACTTC.

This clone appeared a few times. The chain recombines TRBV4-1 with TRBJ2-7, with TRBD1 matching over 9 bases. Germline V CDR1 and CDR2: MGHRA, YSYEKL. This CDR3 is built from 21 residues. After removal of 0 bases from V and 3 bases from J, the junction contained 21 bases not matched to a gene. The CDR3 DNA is TGCGCCAGCAGCCAAGACCCTTCGCTACTCTTCGGACAGGGGACCTTCTACGAGCAGTACTTC. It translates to CASSQDPSLLFGQGTFYEQYF.

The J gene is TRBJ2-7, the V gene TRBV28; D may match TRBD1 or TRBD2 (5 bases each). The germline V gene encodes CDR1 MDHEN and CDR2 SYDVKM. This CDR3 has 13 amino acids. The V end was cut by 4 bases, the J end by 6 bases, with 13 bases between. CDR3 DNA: TGTGCCAGCAGTTCGGGACCTCGCCTCGAGCAGTACTTC. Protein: CASSSGPRLEQYF. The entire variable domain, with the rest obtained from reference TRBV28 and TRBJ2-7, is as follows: DVKVTQSSRYLVKRTGEKVFLECVQDMDHENMFWYRQDPGLGLRLIYFSYDVKMKEKGDIPEGYSVSREKKERFSLILESASTNQTSMYLCASSSGPRLEQYFGPGTRLTVT.

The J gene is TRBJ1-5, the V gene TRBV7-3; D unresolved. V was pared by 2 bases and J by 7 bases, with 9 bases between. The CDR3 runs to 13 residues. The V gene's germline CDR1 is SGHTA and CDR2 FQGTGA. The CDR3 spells CASSLLSGQPQHF. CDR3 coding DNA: TGTGCCAGCAGCTTACTCTCGGGGCAGCCCCAGCATTTT.

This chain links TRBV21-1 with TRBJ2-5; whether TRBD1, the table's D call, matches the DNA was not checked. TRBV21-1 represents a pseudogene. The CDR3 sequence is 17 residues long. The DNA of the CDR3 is TGTGCCAGCAGCAAAGCTCGAACAGAAGAGTACCAAGAGACCCAGTACTTC. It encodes CASSKARTEEYQETQYF.

CDR3 coding DNA: TGTGCCAGCAGTAAACGGACAGGGATCTACGAGCAGTACTTC. Residues: CASSKRTGIYEQYF. The rearrangement uses TRBV6-1 and TRBJ2-5, with TRBD1 matching 8 bases. The better agreement between TRBJ2-7 and the DNA end casts doubt on the J call. CDR1 is MNHNS and CDR2 is SASEGT in the germline V gene. CDR3 size: 14 residues.

CDR3 amino acids: CASSLAGHQFF. The CDR3 DNA reads as TGTGCCAGCAGCCTCGCGGGCCATCAGTTCTTC. The chain links TRBV6-5 to TRBJ2-1, with D perhaps TRBD2 (5 bases). The CDR3 extends over 11 amino acids. In germline, CDR1 is MNHEY, CDR2 SVGAGI. The V and J ends lost 6 bases and 13 bases respectively, with 13 bases between them.

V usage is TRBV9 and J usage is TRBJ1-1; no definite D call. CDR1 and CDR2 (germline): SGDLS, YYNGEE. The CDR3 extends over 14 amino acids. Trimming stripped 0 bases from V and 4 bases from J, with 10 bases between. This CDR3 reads CASSVGRGPTEAFF. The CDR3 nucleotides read TGTGCCAGCAGCGTAGGGAGAGGGCCCACTGAAGCTTTCTTT.

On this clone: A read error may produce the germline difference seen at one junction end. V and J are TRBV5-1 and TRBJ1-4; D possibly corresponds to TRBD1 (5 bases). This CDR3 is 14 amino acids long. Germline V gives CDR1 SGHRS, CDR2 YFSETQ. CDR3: CASRLGGTGEKLFF. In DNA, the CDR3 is TGCGCCAGCAGGTTGGGGGGAACAGGAGAAAAACTGTTTTTT.

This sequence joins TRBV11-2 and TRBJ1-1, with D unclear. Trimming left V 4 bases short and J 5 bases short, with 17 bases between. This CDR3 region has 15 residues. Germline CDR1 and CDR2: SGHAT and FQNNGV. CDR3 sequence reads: CASSSVGARSTEAFF. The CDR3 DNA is TGTGCCAGCAGCTCGGTGGGCGCGAGGTCTACTGAAGCTTTCTTT.

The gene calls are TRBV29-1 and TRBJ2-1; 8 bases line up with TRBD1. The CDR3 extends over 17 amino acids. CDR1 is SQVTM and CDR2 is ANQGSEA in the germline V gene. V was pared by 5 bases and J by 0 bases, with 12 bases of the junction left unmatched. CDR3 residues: CSVSGRGPRSSYNEQFF. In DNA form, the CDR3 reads TGCAGCGTTTCGGGCAGGGGGCCCAGGAGCTCCTACAATGAGCAGTTCTTC.

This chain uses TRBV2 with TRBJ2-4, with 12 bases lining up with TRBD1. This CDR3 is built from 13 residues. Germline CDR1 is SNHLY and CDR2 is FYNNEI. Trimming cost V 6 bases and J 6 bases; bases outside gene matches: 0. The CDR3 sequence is CASRGQGANIQYF. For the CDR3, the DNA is TGTGCCAGCAGGGGACAGGGGGCAAACATTCAGTACTTC.

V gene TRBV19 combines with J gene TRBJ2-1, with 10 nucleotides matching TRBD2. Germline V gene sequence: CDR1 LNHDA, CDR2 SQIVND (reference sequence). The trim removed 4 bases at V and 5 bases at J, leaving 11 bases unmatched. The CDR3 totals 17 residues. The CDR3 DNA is TGTGCCAGTAGTAACCTTTTAGGGACTAGCGAACACAATGAGCAGTTCTTC. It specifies CASSNLLGTSEHNEQFF.

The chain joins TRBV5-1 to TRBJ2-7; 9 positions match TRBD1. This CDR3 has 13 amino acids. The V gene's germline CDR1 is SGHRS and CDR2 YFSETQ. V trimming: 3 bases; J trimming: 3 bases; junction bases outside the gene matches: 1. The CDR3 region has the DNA TGCGCCAGCAGCTCGACAGGGGGCTACGAGCAGTACTTC. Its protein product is CASSSTGGYEQYF. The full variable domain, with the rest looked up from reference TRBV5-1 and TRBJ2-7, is KAGVTQTPRYLIKTRGQQVTLSCSPISGHRSVSWYQQTPGQGLQFLFEYFSETQRNKGNFPGRFSGRQFSNSRSEMNVSTLELGDSALYLCASSSTGGYEQYFGPGTRLTVT.

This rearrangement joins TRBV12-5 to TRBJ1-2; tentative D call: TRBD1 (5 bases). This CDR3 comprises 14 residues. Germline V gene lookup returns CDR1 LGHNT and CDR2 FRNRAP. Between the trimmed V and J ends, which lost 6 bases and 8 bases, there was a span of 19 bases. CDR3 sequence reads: CASGPGGSAQGYTF. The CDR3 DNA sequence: TGTGCTAGTGGGCCGGGGGGATCTGCTCAGGGCTACACCTTC.

The CDR3 spells CASSLGRNEQFF. In nucleotides, the CDR3 is TGTGCCAGCAGCTTAGGTCGGAATGAGCAGTTCTTC. The chain couples TRBV11-3 to TRBJ2-1, with unresolved D. Germline V gives CDR1 SGHNT, CDR2 YENEEA. The CDR3 length is 12 residues. V shed 1 base and J shed 7 bases, with 5 bases lying between them.

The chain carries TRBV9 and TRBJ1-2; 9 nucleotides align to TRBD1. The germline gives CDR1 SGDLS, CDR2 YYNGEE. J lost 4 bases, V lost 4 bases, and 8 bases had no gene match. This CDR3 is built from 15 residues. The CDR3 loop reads CASSPRGQGGYGYTF. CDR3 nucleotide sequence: TGTGCCAGCAGCCCGAGGGGACAGGGTGGCTATGGCTACACCTTC.